Sequencing of this TCR beta chain was carried out in a study of beta chain features in type 1 diabetes. This clone was seen once. What it binds is not known. With V trimmed by 1 base and J by 11 bases, 11 bases remained unmatched. Germline V gives CDR1 SQVTM, CDR2 ANQGSEA. The CDR3 runs 14 residues. TCRB transcripts that were expressed got sequenced, as all of the isolated RNA had been reverse transcribed. Mean read depth for naive, central memory and regulatory T cell samples was about 3.6 million reads. Profiling relied on immunoSEQ multiplex PCR, and the TCRdb table lists in-frame clones only, not all of them. The profile shows approximately 470,000 clones, around 28% of them singletons. Study outcomes and limitations: Individuals with type 1 diabetes displayed fewer insertions and more deletions at VDJ junctions. For TCRB rearrangement, an influence of HLA type remained unresolved here.

Using CD45RO/CCR7/CD25/CD127/CD95/CD27, CD4+ naive, central memory, regulatory and stem cell-like memory cells were sorted. V gene TRBV29-1 combines with J gene TRBJ2-5; 9 bases are a match to TRBD2. The sequence was obtained from a man aged 18 to 35 in good health. What was sequenced was naive CD4+ T cells from blood. The CDR3 spells CSVEGSSGSLIQYF. CDR3 bases: TGCAGCGTTGAAGGAAGTAGCGGGAGTTTGATTCAGTACTTC.